This T cell receptor (beta chain) originates from a study of patients with pleural tuberculosis. TCRdb processed the reads anew with MiXCR; each CDR3 protein has one entry. Of nearly 30,000 distinct CDR3 sequences listed, approximately 20% are singletons. This clonotype showed up many times. With 2 bases clipped from V and 4 bases from J, the junction kept 10 bases outside the gene matches. Germline V CDR1 and CDR2: MNHNY, SVGAGI (reference sequence). The CDR3 has 16 amino acids. The sample was peripheral blood. The origin of this receptor is a human donor with pleural tuberculosis. The rearrangement links TRBV6-6 to TRBJ1-1; 7 bases fit TRBD1. CDR3 nucleotide sequence: TGTGCCAGCAGTTACCCTGGGGGGACAGACTCCACTGAAGCTTTCTTT. As protein: CASSYPGGTDSTEAFF.